This TCR beta chain was sequenced for a study of breast tumors, draining lymph nodes, adjacent tissues. General study findings and limits: Tumor repertoires ranked between lymph nodes and nontumor tissue in diversity, with V and J gene preferences. That most tumor T cells come from lymph nodes remained unproven.

This clonotype was picked up many times. Antigen unknown. Axillary draining lymph nodes of breast cancer patients supplied the node samples. One entry per CDR3 protein results from TCRdb running MiXCR on the multiplex PCR reads. The sample carries some 250,000 distinct CDR3 sequences, nearly 35% recorded once. The CDR3 has 13 amino acids. In germline, CDR1 is MNHNS, CDR2 SASEGT. Trimming removed 6 bases at V and 6 bases at J, with 9 bases between. The sample taken for sequencing was axillary lymph node tissue. This sequence originates from a female donor with breast cancer. Some clones in this sample may be carry-over from other donors' samples. The J gene is TRBJ1-6, the V gene TRBV6-1, with no clear D. The CDR3 nucleotides read TGTGCCAGCAGCCCCGGACCTAATTCACCCCTCCACTTT. Protein: CASSPGPNSPLHF.